Listed below are T cell receptor beta chains from one sample, sequenced in a study of blood T cells in healthy people across ages. TCRdb re-called the 5' RACE reads with MiXCR, one entry per CDR3 protein. The sample records just over 1 million distinct CDR3 sequences, roughly 45% being singletons. Source material: blood. The source is a woman aged 55-70 years in good health. The CDR3 runs from the conserved cysteine through the conserved F or W. D genes are given only for firm matches. Some rows mark clone size as missing; the rest say once, few, many or name a class of expanded clone.

size,D,V,J,DNA,CDR3
few,NA,TRBV27,TRBJ2-7,TGTGCCAGCAGTTTAAAACCCCCAAGGGGGGCAAACTCCTACGAGCAGTACTTC,CASSLKPPRGANSYEQYF
NA,NA,TRBV30,TRBJ2-6,TGTGCCTGGAGTGTGGGACGGCACTCTGGGGCCAACGTCCTGACTTTC,CAWSVGRHSGANVLTF
NA,NA,TRBV29-1,TRBJ1-2,TGCAGCGTCCCCACCCCACAGGGTGAGGGCTACACCTTC,CSVPTPQGEGYTF
NA,NA,TRBV9,TRBJ2-3,TGTGCCAGCAGCGCACTGACAGGTGAAGATACGCAGTATTTT,CASSALTGEDTQYF
NA,TRBD1,TRBV7-8,TRBJ1-2,TGTGCCAGCAGCCCCGGACAGGTTAACTATGGCTACACCTTC,CASSPGQVNYGYTF
NA,TRBD2,TRBV2,TRBJ2-1,TGTGCCAGCAGTGAGGGACTAGAATCCAATGAGCAGTTCTTC,CASSEGLESNEQFF
NA,NA,TRBV4-1,TRBJ2-3,TGCGCCAGCAGCCAAGGGCCTGGAGATACGCAGTATTTT,CASSQGPGDTQYF
few,TRBD1,TRBV7-7,TRBJ2-7,TGTGCCAGCAGCACGTCGACAGGGAAGTCCTACGAGCAGTACTTC,CASSTSTGKSYEQYF
NA,NA,TRBV20-1,TRBJ2-6,TGCAGTGCTAGAGATGCGGGTCTATCAGGGGCCAACGTCCTGACTTTC,CSARDAGLSGANVLTF
NA,NA,TRBV24-1,TRBJ2-3,TGTGCCACCCGGGGGTACGGAGATACGCAGTATTTT,CATRGYGDTQYF
once,NA,TRBV12-3/TRBV12-4,TRBJ1-4,TGTGCCAGCAGTTATAGGTCGGGTATCAATGAAAAACTGTTTTTT,CASSYRSGINEKLFF
NA,TRBD1,TRBV27,TRBJ1-2,TGTGCCAGCAGTGTCCTCGGACAGGGTGGCGGCTACACCTTC,CASSVLGQGGGYTF
few,NA,TRBV11-2,TRBJ2-7,TGTGCCAGCAGCTTAGCCTCAGGTGGGGGCGGCGAGCAGTACTTC,CASSLASGGGGEQYF
NA,TRBD2,TRBV12-3/TRBV12-4,TRBJ2-3,TGTGCAAGCAGTTTACCGGGACTAGCGGGACGAATGGATACGCAGTATTTT,CASSLPGLAGRMDTQYF
NA,TRBD2,TRBV25-1,TRBJ2-7,TGTGCCAGCAGTGACCCGGGCGGGGGCTCCTACGAGCAGTACTTC,CASSDPGGGSYEQYF
NA,TRBD2,TRBV3-1,TRBJ2-4,TGTGCCAGCAGCCTCGGGACTAGCGGGCGGCAACCCCAGTACTTC,CASSLGTSGRQPQYF
NA,NA,TRBV12-3/TRBV12-4,TRBJ2-5,TGTGCCAGCGTGGAGCAGGGACGATCACAAGAGACCCAGTACTTC,CASVEQGRSQETQYF
NA,NA,TRBV5-1,TRBJ2-6,TGCGCCAGCAGCTTGGAACAGGTTAGCTCTGGGGCCAACGTCCTGACTTTC,CASSLEQVSSGANVLTF
few,NA,TRBV20-1,TRBJ2-5,TGCAGTGACGGCCTAGTCGGTAGCGAGACCCAGTACTTC,CSDGLVGSETQYF
few,NA,TRBV20-1,TRBJ1-4,TGCAGTGCTAGAGAGTGGGCAACTAATGAAAAACTGTTTTTT,CSAREWATNEKLFF
NA,NA,TRBV10-2,TRBJ2-7,TGCGCCAGCAGTGAGTCGGGGGTAGCCCACGAGCAGTACTTC,CASSESGVAHEQYF
few,TRBD2,TRBV12-3/TRBV12-4,TRBJ2-1,TGTGCCAGCAGTTTAGGGACTAGCGCAACCTACAATGAGCAGTTCTTC,CASSLGTSATYNEQFF
NA,NA,TRBV3-1,TRBJ2-1,TGTGCCAGCAGCCAAAATGGCCCATGGGCTGAGCAGTTCTTC,CASSQNGPWAEQFF
NA,NA,TRBV12-3/TRBV12-4,TRBJ2-1,TGTGCCAGCAGTTTGAGCGGGTCATGGAATGAGCAGTTCTTC,CASSLSGSWNEQFF
NA,NA,TRBV6-5,TRBJ2-4,TGTGCCAGCAGGAGGGTCCCCAGGGACATTCAGTACTTC,CASRRVPRDIQYF
NA,NA,TRBV28,TRBJ1-5,TGTGCCGGCCAGGGGACTAATCAGCCCCAGCATTTT,CAGQGTNQPQHF
NA,NA,TRBV5-1,TRBJ2-3,TGCGCCAGCACCTCTGGGGGGAGAGCGGGCACAGATACGCAGTATTTT,CASTSGGRAGTDTQYF
NA,TRBD2,TRBV28,TRBJ2-7,TGTGCCAGCCTACTAGCGGGAGGAGACTGCAATGAGCAGTACTTC,CASLLAGGDCNEQYF
NA,NA,TRBV20-1,TRBJ1-2,TGCAGTGCTAGACCCTCCGGGGTTTATGGCTACACCTTC,CSARPSGVYGYTF
few,NA,TRBV5-1,TRBJ2-5,TGCGCCAGCAAGGAAAGACTCCAAGAGACCCAGTACTTC,CASKERLQETQYF
many,NA,TRBV29-1,TRBJ2-7,TGCAGCGTTCGAAAGGGCAGGGGAGGCTCCTACGAGCAGTACTTC,CSVRKGRGGSYEQYF
NA,TRBD2,TRBV20-1,TRBJ2-7,TGCAGTGCTCATGCACGAGACGCCTGGACTAGCGGGAATACCTACGAGCAGTACTTC,CSAHARDAWTSGNTYEQYF
NA,TRBD1,TRBV5-6,TRBJ1-6,TGTGCCAGCAGCTACAACACCGGGACAGAGTTTTCACCCCTCCACTTT,CASSYNTGTEFSPLHF
NA,TRBD1,TRBV20-1,TRBJ1-5,TGCAGTGCCGCTGACTTGGGACAGGGGCCCACTATTGGCAATCAGCCCCAGCATTTT,CSAADLGQGPTIGNQPQHF
many,TRBD1,TRBV5-1,TRBJ2-7,TGCGCCAGCAGCGGGGGACAGACCTACGAGCAGTACTTC,CASSGGQTYEQYF
many,NA,TRBV15,TRBJ2-5,TGTGCCACCAGCACTTACCGACAGGACCCACAAGAGACCCAGTACTTC,CATSTYRQDPQETQYF
NA,TRBD1,TRBV20-1,TRBJ1-5,TGCAGTGCTAGACCGGGACAGCTCAATCAGCCCCAGCATTTT,CSARPGQLNQPQHF
NA,TRBD2,TRBV29-1,TRBJ2-7,TGCAGCGTAAAGCCGGGACTAGCGGGAGGGCCCACCTACGAGCAGTACTTC,CSVKPGLAGGPTYEQYF
NA,NA,TRBV6-2/TRBV6-3,TRBJ2-3,TGTGCCAGCAGTGCCGACGCAGGTACGCAGTATTTT,CASSADAGTQYF
few,NA,TRBV15,TRBJ2-7,TGTGCCACCAGCTCTGACAACTACGAGCAGTACTTC,CATSSDNYEQYF
few,TRBD1,TRBV5-1,TRBJ1-4,TGCGCCAGCAGCTCACGACAGGGGAATGAAAAACTGTTTTTT,CASSSRQGNEKLFF
NA,TRBD2,TRBV6-2/TRBV6-3,TRBJ2-7,TGTGCCAGCGCGCCCGATACTAGCGGAGCGTACTACGAGCAGTACTTC,CASAPDTSGAYYEQYF
few,TRBD2,TRBV12-3/TRBV12-4,TRBJ2-2,TGTGCCAGCAGAACACTAGCGGGAATGGCCGGGGAGCTGTTTTTT,CASRTLAGMAGELFF
NA,TRBD2,TRBV28,TRBJ2-4,TGTGCCAGCAGTTTTGTGCCTAGCGGGACAGCCAAAAACATTCAGTACTTC,CASSFVPSGTAKNIQYF
once,TRBD2,TRBV7-9,TRBJ2-5,TGTGCCAGCAGCCCGGGACTAGCGGGGCCCTTCTGGGAGCAGTACTTC,CASSPGLAGPFWEQYF
few,TRBD2,TRBV5-1,TRBJ2-7,TGCGCCAGCAGCGACGGACTAGACTTTCACGAGCAGTACTTC,CASSDGLDFHEQYF
few,NA,TRBV20-1,TRBJ2-7,TGCAGTGCTAGAGATGGGCAGGGAGTCCACGAGCAGTACTTC,CSARDGQGVHEQYF